One and the same sample provided the 6 T cell receptor beta chains below, sequenced in a study of cytomegalovirus exposure and HLA in healthy donors. Vbeta (60) and Jbeta (13) primers were used in the PCR. Repertoires were generated with immunoSEQ multiplex PCR, while TCRdb's copy carries only in-frame clones and drops some. The sample yields some 150,000 clones, roughly 80% seen once. Sequencing was carried out using PBMCs. These receptors all stem from a man aged 45-60 years in good health and CMV-seropositive.

This chain uses TRBV6-1 with TRBJ2-3; D remains ambiguous. CDR3 length equals 12 residues. V lost 5 bases and J lost 2, with 5 bases in between. Germline V gene data show CDR1 as MNHNS and CDR2 as SASEGT. The CDR3: CASSPYTDTQYF. CDR3 DNA sequence: TGTGCCAGCAGTCCCTACACAGATACGCAGTATTTT.

This sequence joins TRBV10-3 and TRBJ1-3; possible D gene TRBD1, 5 bases. From germline, CDR1 is ENHRY and CDR2 SYGVKD. This CDR3 is built from 16 residues. Trimming pared 6 bases from V and 0 bases from J, leaving 15 bases between. The CDR3 reads CAIRDSDRDSGNTIYF. CDR3 nucleotides: TGTGCCATCAGGGATTCCGACAGAGACTCTGGAAACACCATATATTTT.

This clone has a single count. V and J are TRBV28 and TRBJ1-4; D perhaps matches TRBD1 (5 bases). Looked up from germline, CDR1 is MDHEN and CDR2 is SYDVKM. The ends were cut back, 3 bases at V and 8 bases at J, with 10 bases in the middle. The CDR3 has 13 residues. The CDR3 DNA reads TGTGCCAGCAGTTTCAGGGTCAGGGAAAAACTGTTTTTT. This sequence encodes CASSFRVREKLFF.

As regards this clone: The sample contains more than one DNA sequence encoding this CDR3. This chain uses TRBV5-1 with TRBJ2-3, with TRBD1 identical over 7 bases. This CDR3 is built from 14 residues. Looked up from germline, CDR1 is SGHRS and CDR2 is YFSETQ. Unmatched junction bases numbered 1, after V lost 2 bases and J lost 1 base. As DNA, the CDR3 is TGCGCCAGCAGCTTTGGACAGGGCACAGATACGCAGTATTTT. Protein sequence: CASSFGQGTDTQYF.

The genes are TRBV21-1 and TRBJ2-1; TRBD1, the D gene given by the table, was not confirmed from the DNA. TRBV21-1 is annotated as a pseudogene. The CDR3 covers 14 residues. The CDR3 DNA follows: TGTGCCAGCAGCAAAGGAGGGGGTTACAATGAGCAGTTCTTC. This sequence encodes CASSKGGGYNEQFF.

This chain uses TRBV29-1 with TRBJ1-1; D ambiguous. Germline-derived CDR1 and CDR2 are SQVTM and ANQGSEA. V was clipped by 7 bases and J by 5 bases, with 14 bases between them. The CDR3 runs 12 residues. The CDR3 sequence: CSDGRTGTEAFF. The CDR3 region has the DNA TGCAGCGATGGCCGAACGGGAACTGAAGCTTTCTTT.